The T cell receptor (beta chain) described here comes from a study of T cell repertoires in cytomegalovirus infection. Note on this clonotype: Its cognate antigen is unknown.

Study-level findings and limits: CMV-specific TCR beta clonotypes restricted by HLA-C were the ones dominating the ex vivo response.

TCRdb re-called the reads with MiXCR, one entry per CDR3 protein. The sample shows 650,000 to 900,000 distinct CDR3 sequences, less than 35% of them seen only once. The clonotype was recovered from a human donor in good health (CMV status not recorded). Some clones in this sample may be carry-over from other donors' samples. Sequencing was performed on cultured CD8+ T cells from PBMCs, taken from culture after CMV antigen stimulation.

Here the CDR3 reads CASSLEGSGYYNEQFF. The CDR3 nucleotides read TGCGCCAGCAGCTTGGAGGGTTCTGGTTATTACAATGAGCAGTTCTTC. The chain carries TRBV5-1 and TRBJ2-1; D not resolved. Trimming removed 0 bases at V and 4 bases at J, with 14 bases between. There are 16 residues in the CDR3. Per germline, CDR1 SGHRS and CDR2 YFSETQ.